These 30 T cell receptor beta chains came from one sample sequenced in a study of T cell responses to AZD1222 COVID-19 vaccine. Using immunoSEQ multiplex PCR, the repertoire was profiled, and TCRdb retains in-frame clones only, with some absent. The profile shows roughly 100,000 clones, less than 90% of them singletons. The starting material was peripheral blood, obtained on day 0 of AZD1222 vaccination. The source of these receptors is an adult in good health.

V usage is TRBV7-9 and J usage is TRBJ2-1, with TRBD2 matching over 13 bases. With V trimmed by 5 bases and J by 11 bases, 12 bases remained unmatched. The CDR3 totals 16 residues. CDR1 SEHNR and CDR2 FQNEAQ come from the germline V gene (reference sequence). In nucleotides, the CDR3 is TGTGCCAGCAGCAGGCGGACTAGCGGGGGTCCCTACAAGCAGTTCTTC. Its protein is CASSRRTSGGPYKQFF.

The V gene is TRBV6-2 or TRBV6-3, the J gene TRBJ2-3; unclear D gene. CDR1 is MNHEY and CDR2 is SVGEGT in the germline V gene. V lost 6 bases, J lost 2 bases, and 18 bases lay in between. This CDR3 comprises 16 residues. The chain's CDR3 is CASSPPRETSTDTQYF. DNA of the CDR3: TGTGCCAGCAGCCCCCCCCGCGAGACCTCCACAGATACGCAGTATTTT.

The rearrangement joins TRBV28 to TRBJ2-1; the match to TRBD2 covers 13 bases. The CDR3 is 15 residues long. CDR1 is MDHEN, CDR2 SYDVKM, per germline. V lost 3 bases to trimming and J lost 7 bases; unmatched junction nucleotides: 3. The CDR3 bases are TGTGCCAGCAGTTTCGGACTAGCGGGAGTTAATGAGCAGTTCTTC. Translation: CASSFGLAGVNEQFF. Full variable domain (remainder filled in from reference TRBV28 and TRBJ2-1): DVKVTQSSRYLVKRTGEKVFLECVQDMDHENMFWYRQDPGLGLRLIYFSYDVKMKEKGDIPEGYSVSREKKERFSLILESASTNQTSMYLCASSFGLAGVNEQFFGPGTRLTVL.

This clone was found once. This chain links TRBV6-2 or TRBV6-3 with TRBJ1-1; the D is unclear. CDR1 and CDR2 (germline): MNHEY, SVGEGT. This CDR3 has 15 amino acids. Trimming removed 2 bases at V and 1 base at J, with 11 bases between. The CDR3 bases are TGTGCCAGCAGTTACGAAGGCGAAGCGAACACTGAAGCTTTCTTT. Amino acids: CASSYEGEANTEAFF.

The chain links TRBV7-9 to TRBJ1-2; a possible D gene is TRBD1 (6 bases). Looked up from germline, CDR1 is SEHNR and CDR2 is FQNEAQ (reference sequence). V was pared by 0 bases and J by 5 bases, with 13 bases between. The CDR3 spans 15 residues. The CDR3 sequence is CASSLALKGGYGYTF. The DNA of the CDR3 is TGTGCCAGCAGCTTAGCGCTGAAGGGGGGATATGGCTACACCTTC.

This clone was picked up many times. Distinct nucleotide sequences in the sample also encode this CDR3. The V gene is TRBV7-9, the J gene TRBJ2-7; D tentatively reads TRBD1 or TRBD2 (5 bases each). The CDR3 has 14 amino acids. CDR1 SEHNR and CDR2 FQNEAQ come from the germline V gene (reference sequence). V lost 1 base, J lost 1 base, and 8 bases lay in between. CDR3 bases: TGTGCCAGCAGCTTAGGGGACGGTTCCTACGAGCAGTACTTC. Translation: CASSLGDGSYEQYF.

The genes are TRBV28 and TRBJ1-2; 8 bases are shared with TRBD1. This CDR3 spans 13 amino acids. The V segment lost 2 bases and the J segment 6 bases; nucleotides outside the gene matches: 2. CDR1 and CDR2 from the germline V gene are MDHEN and SYDVKM. As DNA, the CDR3 is TGTGCCAGCAGTTTAGCAGGGGGCGATGGCTACACCTTC. It specifies CASSLAGGDGYTF.

This chain links TRBV5-1 with TRBJ2-7, with a weak D call TRBD2 (5 bases). Germline assignment: CDR1 SGHRS and CDR2 YFSETQ. V lost 4 bases and J 3 bases, leaving 14 bases between the germline ends. The CDR3 is made up of 14 amino acids. The CDR3 loop is CASSPEVGRYEQYV. The CDR3, as DNA: TGCGCCAGCAGCCCGGAGGTAGGGCGCTACGAGCAGTACGTC.

This clone was counted only a few times. V and J are TRBV4-3 and TRBJ1-2; D unclear. Germline loops: CDR1 LGHNA, CDR2 YSLEER. This CDR3 has 13 residues. V lost 1 base and J lost 10, with 13 bases in between. The CDR3 loop is CASSQALTSLYTF. The CDR3, as DNA: TGCGCCAGCAGCCAAGCCCTGACCTCGCTCTACACCTTC.

The V call is TRBV2, the J call TRBJ2-7; TRBD1 matches at 7 bases. The V gene end was trimmed by 6 bases and the J gene end by 1 base; junction bases not matched to a gene: 0. Germline V CDR1 and CDR2: SNHLY, FYNNEI. This CDR3 spans 12 amino acids. The CDR3 DNA sequence: TGTGCCAGCAGGGACAGGTCCTACGAGCAGTACTTC. This translates into CASRDRSYEQYF.

As concerns this clone: This sequence may be a read error, since a much larger clone differs from it by one base. The genes are TRBV14 and TRBJ2-3, with 7 bases that match TRBD1. Per the germline V gene, CDR1 is SGHDN and CDR2 is FVKESK. CDR3 length: 13 amino acids. Losses at the gene ends were 4 bases for V and 4 bases for J; bases not matched to a gene: 2. In DNA, the CDR3 is TGTGCCAGCAGCCCAGACAGGGCAGATACGCAGTATTTT. Residues: CASSPDRADTQYF.

V usage is TRBV27 and J usage is TRBJ1-5; no clear D. The CDR3 spans 15 residues. Germline CDR1 MNHEY, CDR2 SMNVEV (reference sequence). V shed 5 bases and J shed 4 bases, with 15 bases lying between them. CDR3 nucleotides: TGTGCCAGCAGTCTCAACGGGAGGGCAAATCAGCCCCAGCATTTT. Amino acids: CASSLNGRANQPQHF.

The rearrangement links TRBV9 to TRBJ2-3; TRBD2 matches at 9 bases. This CDR3 is 17 amino acids long. Germline V CDR1 and CDR2: SGDLS, YYNGEE. V trimming: 0 bases; J trimming: 4 bases; junction bases outside the gene matches: 9. The CDR3 coding sequence is TGTGCCAGCAGCGTAGGAGGTGCGGGGGGGCGCTCAGATACGCAGTATTTT. The encoded protein is CASSVGGAGGRSDTQYF.

The CDR3 DNA is TGCGCCAGCAACCCCCGCAGGGTCGAGGGCAATGAGCAGTTCTTC. Its protein is CASNPRRVEGNEQFF. The V gene is TRBV10-2, the J gene TRBJ2-1; D may match TRBD1 or TRBD2 (5 bases each). V was cut by 7 bases and J by 6 bases, with 19 bases left in between. Germline V gene lookup returns CDR1 WSHSY and CDR2 SAAADI. The CDR3 runs 15 residues.

This clone was detected only once. The rearrangement links TRBV12-5 to TRBJ1-5; D is perhaps TRBD1 (5 bases). Germline assignment: CDR1 LGHNT and CDR2 FRNRAP. CDR3 size: 15 residues. V was shortened by 6 bases and J by 4 bases, with 16 bases between the two germline ends. The chain's CDR3 is CASGPFLGANQPQHF. The DNA of the CDR3 is TGTGCTAGTGGCCCTTTCCTCGGGGCGAATCAGCCCCAGCATTTT.

The rearrangement uses TRBV6-5 and TRBJ2-7; TRBD2 matches 12 bases. With V trimmed by 0 bases and J by 1 base, 1 base remained unmatched. The V gene's germline CDR1 is MNHEY and CDR2 SVGAGI. The CDR3 consists of 16 residues. The CDR3 bases are TGTGCCAGCAGTTACTCGCTAGCGGGAGGGTCCTACGAGCAGTACTTC. As protein: CASSYSLAGGSYEQYF.

CDR3 in DNA: TGTGCCAGCACACAGGAAGCGGGCCTTTCCCCAGAGACCCAGTACTTC. Protein: CASTQEAGLSPETQYF. This sequence joins TRBV7-9 and TRBJ2-5; possible D gene TRBD2, 6 bases. The CDR3 has 16 amino acids. The germline V gene has CDR1 SEHNR and CDR2 FQNEAQ (reference sequence). Deletions cut 7 bases from V and 4 bases from J, with 22 bases between. The complete variable domain, with remaining parts taken from reference TRBV7-9 and TRBJ2-5, reads DTGVSQNPRHKITKRGQNVTFRCDPISEHNRLYWYRQTLGQGPEFLTYFQNEAQLEKSRLLSDRFSAERPKGSFSTLEIQRTEQGDSAMYLCASTQEAGLSPETQYFGPGTRLLVL.

The rearrangement links TRBV28 to TRBJ1-2, with D possibly matching TRBD1 (5 bases). The CDR3 consists of 13 residues. Trimming removed 4 bases at V and 7 bases at J, with 13 bases between. From germline, CDR1 is MDHEN and CDR2 SYDVKM. CDR3 nucleotides: TGTGCCAGCAGTTCGAGGGGACTAGGTGGCTACACCTTC. As protein: CASSSRGLGGYTF.

CDR3 in DNA: TGCGCCAGCAGCTGGTACAGGGAGAGCACAGATACGCAGTATTTT. It encodes CASSWYRESTDTQYF. The rearrangement joins TRBV5-1 to TRBJ2-3; maybe TRBD1 (6 bases). Germline CDR1 is SGHRS and CDR2 is YFSETQ. This CDR3 is built from 15 residues. The ends were cut back, 3 bases at V and 0 bases at J, with 11 bases in the middle.

The chain employs TRBV7-6 and TRBJ2-1; TRBD2 matches 10 bases. Germline values: CDR1 SGHVS, CDR2 FNYEAQ. The CDR3 runs to 21 residues. V was clipped by 2 bases and J by 0 bases; unmatched bases: 16. The CDR3: CASSLRPGASGSSISYNEQFF. The CDR3 nucleotides read TGTGCCAGCAGCTTACGGCCGGGAGCTAGCGGGAGCAGTATCTCCTACAATGAGCAGTTCTTC.

V usage is TRBV19 and J usage is TRBJ1-5, with 10 bases identical to TRBD1. Trimming removed 5 bases from V and 5 bases from J; junction bases left unmatched: 6. This CDR3 is 15 amino acids long. Per the germline V gene, CDR1 is LNHDA and CDR2 is SQIVND (reference sequence). CDR3: CASSPRTGGDQPQHF. In nucleotides, the CDR3 is TGTGCCAGTAGTCCACGGACAGGGGGAGATCAGCCCCAGCATTTT.

This chain uses TRBV7-6 with TRBJ2-2, with TRBD2 as a possible D gene (6 bases). V dropped 0 bases and J dropped 3 bases, with 17 bases sitting between them. This CDR3 is 18 amino acids long. CDR1 and CDR2 from the germline V gene are SGHVS and FNYEAQ. Here the CDR3 reads CASSLALSTSWDTGELFF. The CDR3 DNA reads TGTGCCAGCAGCTTAGCGCTGTCAACTAGCTGGGACACCGGGGAGCTGTTTTTT.

This clone was seen a few times. This chain links TRBV7-8 with TRBJ1-1; 8 nucleotides match TRBD1. There are 13 residues in the CDR3. J gave up 5 bases and V 8 bases, and 7 bases lay outside the gene matches. Germline V gene sequence: CDR1 SGHVS, CDR2 FQNEAQ. In DNA, the CDR3 is TGTGCCAGCGCAGGGGGCGGGAGGACTGAAGCTTTCTTT. Protein product: CASAGGGRTEAFF.

V gene TRBV19 combines with J gene TRBJ1-5, with TRBD1 matching over 8 bases. Trimming removed 5 bases from V and 4 bases from J; junction bases left unmatched: 10. The CDR3 consists of 16 residues. The germline CDR1 and CDR2 sequences are LNHDA and SQIVND (reference sequence). This CDR3 reads CASSLAGQGWNQPQHF. In nucleotides, the CDR3 is TGTGCCAGTAGTCTTGCTGGACAGGGCTGGAATCAGCCCCAGCATTTT.

The gene calls are TRBV3-1 (or the pseudogene TRBV3-2) and TRBJ1-1, with 7 bases that match TRBD1. CDR3 size: 14 residues. The germline CDR1 and CDR2 sequences are LGHDT and YNNKEL (reference sequence). V dropped 5 bases and J dropped 7; count of bases not matched to a gene: 10. Here the CDR3 DNA reads TGTGCCAGCAGCTACCCAGGGGGGCGGAATGAAGCTTTCTTT. This gives the protein CASSYPGGRNEAFF.

V is TRBV21-1 and J is TRBJ1-2; TRBD1 is taken as the D call from the table, unchecked against the DNA. TRBV21-1 is a known pseudogene. The CDR3 covers 14 residues. This CDR3 reads CASSKKGAHPGYTF. The CDR3, as DNA: TGTGCCAGCAGCAAAAAGGGGGCGCATCCTGGCTACACCTTC.

The chain links TRBV19 to TRBJ1-3; maybe TRBD1 (5 bases). V was trimmed by 4 bases and J by 0 bases, leaving 13 bases between them. Germline CDR1 is LNHDA and CDR2 is SQIVND (reference sequence). The CDR3 extends over 16 amino acids. CDR3 sequence: CASSKGAGTSGNTIYF. The CDR3 DNA reads as TGTGCCAGTAGTAAAGGGGCAGGCACCTCTGGAAACACCATATATTTT. The whole variable domain, filled in from reference TRBV19 and TRBJ1-3, reads DGGITQSPKYLFRKEGQNVTLSCEQNLNHDAMYWYRQDPGQGLRLIYYSQIVNDFQKGDIAEGYSVSREKKESFPLTVTSAQKNPTAFYLCASSKGAGTSGNTIYFGEGSWLTVV.

This rearrangement joins TRBV6-2 or TRBV6-3 to TRBJ2-1; D call uncertain. Germline CDR1 MNHEY, CDR2 SVGEGT. V shed 0 bases and J shed 7 bases, with 10 bases lying between them. This CDR3 has 14 amino acids. In DNA, the CDR3 is TGTGCCAGCAGTTACTCGTCCCCGCAGAATGAGCAGTTCTTC. Translating it yields CASSYSSPQNEQFF.

The J gene is TRBJ1-5, the V gene TRBV19, with a possible D match to TRBD1 (5 bases). V lost 7 bases, J lost 4 bases, and 8 bases lay in between. Germline assignment: CDR1 LNHDA and CDR2 SQIVND (reference sequence). CDR3 length equals 12 residues. This chain's CDR3 is CASMGDNQPQHF. The DNA of the CDR3 is TGTGCCAGTATGGGGGATAATCAGCCCCAGCATTTT.

This chain joins TRBV3-1 (or the pseudogene TRBV3-2) and TRBJ1-2; weak D call: TRBD1 (5 bases). V was trimmed by 3 bases and J by 8 bases, leaving 13 bases between them. Germline V gives CDR1 LGHDT, CDR2 YNNKEL (reference sequence). The CDR3 covers 13 residues. CDR3 protein: CASSHQGVPGYTF. CDR3 coding DNA: TGTGCCAGCAGCCATCAAGGGGTTCCAGGCTACACCTTC.